Detailed here is one T cell receptor (beta chain). As yet, its antigen is unknown. This CDR3 is 15 amino acids long. CDR1 and CDR2 (germline): MNHEY, SMNVEV (reference sequence). The J segment lost 5 bases and the V segment lost 2 bases, leaving 8 bases of the junction unmatched. The record originates from a study of cytomegalovirus exposure and HLA in healthy donors. Study results and caveats: TCR beta sequences reportedly predicted most subjects' HLA-A and HLA-B alleles accurately. A link between a missense DCLRE1C variant and TCR beta V- and J-gene trimming emerged from a later analysis.

The PCR ran on 60 Vbeta and 13 Jbeta primers. Profiled with immunoSEQ multiplex PCR; TCRdb holds only in-frame clones, not every one. The data show 85,000 to 130,000 clones, with around 82% seen just once and 4% held by the top ten. The sample comprised PBMCs. The sequence was collected from a woman between 50 and 59 years old in good health and CMV-seropositive. V and J are TRBV27 and TRBJ1-2; TRBD1 agrees at 7 bases. The CDR3 loop reads CASSLQAGTVYGYTF. The CDR3 nucleotides read TGTGCCAGCAGTTTACAAGCAGGGACAGTTTATGGCTACACCTTC.